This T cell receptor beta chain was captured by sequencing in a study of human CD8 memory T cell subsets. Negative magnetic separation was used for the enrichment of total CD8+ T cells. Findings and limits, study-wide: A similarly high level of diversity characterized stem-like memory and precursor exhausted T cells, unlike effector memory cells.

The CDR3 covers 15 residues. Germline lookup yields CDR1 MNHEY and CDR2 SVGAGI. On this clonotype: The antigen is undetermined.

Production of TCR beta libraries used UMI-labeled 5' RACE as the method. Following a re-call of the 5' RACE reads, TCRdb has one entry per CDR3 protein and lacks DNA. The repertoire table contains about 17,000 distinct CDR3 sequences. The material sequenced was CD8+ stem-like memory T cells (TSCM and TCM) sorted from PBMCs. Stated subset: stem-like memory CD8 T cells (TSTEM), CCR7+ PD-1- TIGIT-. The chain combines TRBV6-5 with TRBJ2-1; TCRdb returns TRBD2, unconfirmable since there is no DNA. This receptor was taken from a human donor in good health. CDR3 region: CASRSSVYSYNEQFF.